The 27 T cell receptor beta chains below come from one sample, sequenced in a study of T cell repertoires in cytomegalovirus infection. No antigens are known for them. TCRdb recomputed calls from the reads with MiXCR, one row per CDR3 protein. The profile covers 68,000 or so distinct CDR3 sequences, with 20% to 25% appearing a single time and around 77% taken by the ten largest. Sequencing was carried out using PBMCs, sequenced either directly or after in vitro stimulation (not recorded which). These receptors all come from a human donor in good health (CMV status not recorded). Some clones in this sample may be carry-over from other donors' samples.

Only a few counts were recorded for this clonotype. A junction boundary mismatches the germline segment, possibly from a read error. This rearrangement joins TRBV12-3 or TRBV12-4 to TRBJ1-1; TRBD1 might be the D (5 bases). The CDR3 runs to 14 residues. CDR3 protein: CANSPWGGVTEAFF. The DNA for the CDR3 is TGTGCCAACAGTCCTTGGGGAGGGGTCACTGAAGCTTTCTTT.

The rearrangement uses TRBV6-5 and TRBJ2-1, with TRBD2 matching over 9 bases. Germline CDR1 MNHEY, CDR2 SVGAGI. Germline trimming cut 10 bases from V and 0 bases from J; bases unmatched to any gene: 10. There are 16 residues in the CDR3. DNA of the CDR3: TGTGCCACCCACAGGTTGACTAGCGGCTCCTACAATGAGCAGTTCTTC. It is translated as CATHRLTSGSYNEQFF.

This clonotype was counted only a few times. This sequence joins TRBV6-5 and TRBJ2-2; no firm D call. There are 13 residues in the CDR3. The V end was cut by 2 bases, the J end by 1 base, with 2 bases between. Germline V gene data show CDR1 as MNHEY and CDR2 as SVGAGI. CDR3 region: CASSYENTGELFF. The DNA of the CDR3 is TGTGCCAGCAGTTACGAGAACACCGGGGAGCTGTTTTTT.

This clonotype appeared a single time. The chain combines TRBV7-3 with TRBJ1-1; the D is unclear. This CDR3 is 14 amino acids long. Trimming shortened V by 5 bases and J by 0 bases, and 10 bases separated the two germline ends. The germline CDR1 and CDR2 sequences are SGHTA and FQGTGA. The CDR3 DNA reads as TGTGCCAGCAGCCCCGCTCCCGTGAACACTGAAGCTTTCTTT. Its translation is CASSPAPVNTEAFF.

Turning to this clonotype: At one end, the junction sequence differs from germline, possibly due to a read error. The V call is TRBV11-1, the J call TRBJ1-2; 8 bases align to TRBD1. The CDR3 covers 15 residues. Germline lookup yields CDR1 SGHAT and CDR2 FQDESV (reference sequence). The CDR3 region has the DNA TGTGCCAGCAGCCCCTGGACAGGGATTGGGTATGGCTACGCCTTC. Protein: CASSPWTGIGYGYAF.

CDR3 sequence (DNA): TGTGCCAGCAGCCTCATGGGGAGTTCACCCCTCCACTTT. Its protein product is CASSLMGSSPLHF. This rearrangement joins TRBV5-3 to TRBJ1-6, with no clear D. TRBV5-3 is treated as an ORF (open reading frame) with a function not yet certain. This CDR3 contains 13 residues. The V and J ends lost 8 bases and 9 bases respectively, with 15 bases between them.

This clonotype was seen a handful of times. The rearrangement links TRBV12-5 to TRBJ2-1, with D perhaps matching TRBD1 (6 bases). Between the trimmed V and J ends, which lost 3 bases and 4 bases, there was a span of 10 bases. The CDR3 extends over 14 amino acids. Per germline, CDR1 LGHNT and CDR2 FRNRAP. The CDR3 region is CASGFGGGYNEQFF. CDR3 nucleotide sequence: TGTGCTAGTGGTTTTGGGGGCGGGTACAATGAGCAGTTCTTC.

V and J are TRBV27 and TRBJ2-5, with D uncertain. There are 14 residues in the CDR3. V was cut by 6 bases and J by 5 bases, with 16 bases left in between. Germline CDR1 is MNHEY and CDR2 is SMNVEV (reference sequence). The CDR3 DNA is TGTGCCAGCAGGGCGTGGCTTCGCGCTGAGACCCAGTACTTC. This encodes CASRAWLRAETQYF.

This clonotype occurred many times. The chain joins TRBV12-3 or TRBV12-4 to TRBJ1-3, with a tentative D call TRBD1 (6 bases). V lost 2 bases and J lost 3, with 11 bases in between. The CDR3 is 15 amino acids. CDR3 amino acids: CASSLMGAGGNTIYF. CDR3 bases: TGTGCCAGCAGTTTAATGGGGGCTGGTGGAAACACCATATATTTT.

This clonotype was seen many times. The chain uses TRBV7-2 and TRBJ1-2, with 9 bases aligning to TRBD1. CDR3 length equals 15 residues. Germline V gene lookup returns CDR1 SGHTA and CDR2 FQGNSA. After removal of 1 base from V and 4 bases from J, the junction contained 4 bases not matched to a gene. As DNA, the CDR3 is TGTGCCAGCAGCTTAGAGGGACAGGGTACCTATGGCTACACCTTC. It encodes CASSLEGQGTYGYTF.

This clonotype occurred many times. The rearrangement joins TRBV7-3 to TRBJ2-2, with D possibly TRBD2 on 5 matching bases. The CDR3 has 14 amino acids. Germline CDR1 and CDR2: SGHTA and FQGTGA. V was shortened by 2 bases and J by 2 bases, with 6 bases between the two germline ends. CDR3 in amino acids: CASSLGLNTGELFF. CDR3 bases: TGTGCCAGCAGCTTAGGACTTAACACCGGGGAGCTGTTTTTT.

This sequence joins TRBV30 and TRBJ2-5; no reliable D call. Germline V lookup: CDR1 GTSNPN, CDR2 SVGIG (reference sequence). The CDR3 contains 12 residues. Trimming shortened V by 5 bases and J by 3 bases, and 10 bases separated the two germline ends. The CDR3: CAWLSQKETQYF. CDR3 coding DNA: TGTGCCTGGCTATCGCAGAAAGAGACCCAGTACTTC.

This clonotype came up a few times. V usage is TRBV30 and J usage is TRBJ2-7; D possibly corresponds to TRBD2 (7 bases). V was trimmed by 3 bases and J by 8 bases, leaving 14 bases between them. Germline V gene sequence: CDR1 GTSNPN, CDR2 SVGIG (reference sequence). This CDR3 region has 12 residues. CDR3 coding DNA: TGTGCCTGGAGCCTACGGGGGGCACAGCAGTACTTC. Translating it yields CAWSLRGAQQYF.

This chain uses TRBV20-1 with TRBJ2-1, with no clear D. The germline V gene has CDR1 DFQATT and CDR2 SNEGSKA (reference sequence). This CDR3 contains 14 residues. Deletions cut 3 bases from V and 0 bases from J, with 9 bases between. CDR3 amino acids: CSARIRSSYNEQFF. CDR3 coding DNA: TGCAGTGCTAGGATTAGAAGCTCCTACAATGAGCAGTTCTTC.

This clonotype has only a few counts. The DNA for the CDR3 is TGTGCCAGTAGTCCCCATGAGGACAGGGGTCCCTACAATGAGCAGTTCTTC. Translated: CASSPHEDRGPYNEQFF. The rearrangement links TRBV19 to TRBJ2-1; 9 nucleotides line up with TRBD1. Germline V lookup: CDR1 LNHDA, CDR2 SQIVND (reference sequence). The ends lost 5 bases at V and 2 bases at J; junction bases unmatched: 10. This CDR3 is built from 17 residues.

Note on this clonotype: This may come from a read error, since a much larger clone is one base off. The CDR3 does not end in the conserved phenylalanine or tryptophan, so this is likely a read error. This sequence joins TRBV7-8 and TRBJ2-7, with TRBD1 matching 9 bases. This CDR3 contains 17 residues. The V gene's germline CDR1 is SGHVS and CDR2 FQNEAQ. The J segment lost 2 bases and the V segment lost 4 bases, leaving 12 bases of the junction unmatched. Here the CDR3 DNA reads TGTGCCAGCAGCTCCTCCGGGACAGGGACGACCCCCTACGAGCAGTACCTC. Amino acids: CASSSSGTGTTPYEQYL.

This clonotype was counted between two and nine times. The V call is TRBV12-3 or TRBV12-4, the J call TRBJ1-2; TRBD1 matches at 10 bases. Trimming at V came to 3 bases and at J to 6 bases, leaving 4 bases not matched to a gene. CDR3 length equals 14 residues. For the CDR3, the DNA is TGTGCCAGCAGTTTGACAGGGGGCCAAAATGGCTACACCTTC. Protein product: CASSLTGGQNGYTF.

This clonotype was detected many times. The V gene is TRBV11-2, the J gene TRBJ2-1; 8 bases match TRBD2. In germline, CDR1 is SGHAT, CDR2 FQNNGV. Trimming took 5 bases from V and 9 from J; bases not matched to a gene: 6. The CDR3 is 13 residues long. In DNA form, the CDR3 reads TGTGCCAGCAGCAAGCGGGAGTACGGTGAGCAGTTCTTC. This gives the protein CASSKREYGEQFF.

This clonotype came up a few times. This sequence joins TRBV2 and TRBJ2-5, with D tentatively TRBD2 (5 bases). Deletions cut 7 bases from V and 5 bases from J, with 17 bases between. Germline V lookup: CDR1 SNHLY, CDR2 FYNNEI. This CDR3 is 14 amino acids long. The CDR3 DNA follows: TGTGCCAGCAAACGTGGACTGGCACGTGAGACCCAGTACTTC. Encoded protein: CASKRGLARETQYF.

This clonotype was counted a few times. This CDR3 is CSVPGRGYGYTF. The CDR3 DNA reads TGCAGCGTTCCTGGAAGAGGCTATGGCTACACCTTC. The chain combines TRBV29-1 with TRBJ1-2; D ambiguous. Germline V gene data show CDR1 as SQVTM and CDR2 as ANQGSEA. The CDR3 is made up of 12 amino acids. V lost 5 bases, J lost 4 bases, and 11 bases lay in between.

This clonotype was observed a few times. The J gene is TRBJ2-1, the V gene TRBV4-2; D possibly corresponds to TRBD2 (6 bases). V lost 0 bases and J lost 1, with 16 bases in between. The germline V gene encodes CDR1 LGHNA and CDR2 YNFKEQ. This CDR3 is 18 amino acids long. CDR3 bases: TGTGCCAGCAGCCAAGAAGCATTTGGCGCGGGATCCTACAATGAGCAGTTCTTC. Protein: CASSQEAFGAGSYNEQFF.

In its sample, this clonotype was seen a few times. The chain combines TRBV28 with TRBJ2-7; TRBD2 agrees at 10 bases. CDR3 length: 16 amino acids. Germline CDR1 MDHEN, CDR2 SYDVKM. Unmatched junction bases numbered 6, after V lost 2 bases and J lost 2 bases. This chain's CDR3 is CASSLGRSGGAYEQYF. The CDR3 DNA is TGTGCCAGCAGTTTAGGGAGGAGCGGGGGGGCCTACGAGCAGTACTTC.

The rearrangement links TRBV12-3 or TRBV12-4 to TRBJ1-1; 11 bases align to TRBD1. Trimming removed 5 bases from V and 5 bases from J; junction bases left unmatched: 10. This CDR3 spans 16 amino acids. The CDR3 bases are TGTGCCAGCAGTCCTGGACAGGGGGCAGGGGAAACTGAAGCTTTCTTT. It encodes CASSPGQGAGETEAFF.

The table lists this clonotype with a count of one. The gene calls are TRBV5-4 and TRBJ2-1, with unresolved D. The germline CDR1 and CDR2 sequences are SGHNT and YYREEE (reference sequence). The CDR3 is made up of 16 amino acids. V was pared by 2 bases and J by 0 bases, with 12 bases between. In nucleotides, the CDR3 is TGTGCCAGCAGCTTTTGGCAAGTAAGCTCCTACAATGAGCAGTTCTTC. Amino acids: CASSFWQVSSYNEQFF.

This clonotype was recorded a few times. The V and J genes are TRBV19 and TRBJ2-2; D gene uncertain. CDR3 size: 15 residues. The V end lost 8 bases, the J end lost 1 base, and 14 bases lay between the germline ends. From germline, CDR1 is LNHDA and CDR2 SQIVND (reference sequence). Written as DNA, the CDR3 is TGTGCCAGTCAAGGAGATCTTGGGAACACCGGGGAGCTGTTTTTT. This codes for CASQGDLGNTGELFF. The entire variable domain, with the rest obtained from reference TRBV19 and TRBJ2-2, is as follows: DGGITQSPKYLFRKEGQNVTLSCEQNLNHDAMYWYRQDPGQGLRLIYYSQIVNDFQKGDIAEGYSVSREKKESFPLTVTSAQKNPTAFYLCASQGDLGNTGELFFGEGSRLTVL.

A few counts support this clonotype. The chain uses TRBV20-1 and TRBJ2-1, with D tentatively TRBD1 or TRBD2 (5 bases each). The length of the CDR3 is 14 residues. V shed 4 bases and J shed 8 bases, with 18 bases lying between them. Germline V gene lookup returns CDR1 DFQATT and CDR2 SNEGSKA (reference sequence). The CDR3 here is CSAILRGVRHEQFF. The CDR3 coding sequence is TGCAGTGCTATCCTACGAGGGGTAAGGCATGAGCAGTTCTTC.

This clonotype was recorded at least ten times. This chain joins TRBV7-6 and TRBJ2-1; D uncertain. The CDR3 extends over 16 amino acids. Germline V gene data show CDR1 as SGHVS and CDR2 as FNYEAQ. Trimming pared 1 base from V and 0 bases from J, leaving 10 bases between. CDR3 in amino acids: CASSLVSESSYNEQFF. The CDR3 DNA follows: TGTGCCAGCAGCTTAGTTTCCGAGAGCTCCTACAATGAGCAGTTCTTC.